A selection of T cell receptor beta chains follows, all from one sample in a study of STAT5B mutations in CD4+ large granular lymphocyte leukemia. TCRdb's copy holds only in-frame clones and misses some; the assay was immunoSEQ multiplex PCR. This table holds tens of thousands of clones, 65% to 70% found once. Sequenced sample: CD4+ T cells from blood buffy coats. All receptors come from a human donor in good health. The CDR3 runs from the conserved cysteine through the conserved F or W.

j_call,v_call,cdr3_aa
TRBJ2-7,TRBV28,CASSGDSVYEQYF
TRBJ1-1,TRBV6-6,CASTSYLNTEAFF
TRBJ1-2,TRBV27,CASSLSIPASADYGYTF
TRBJ1-4,TRBV11-2,CASSLPGNEKLFF
TRBJ2-6,TRBV7-3,CASSFIPPLSGANVLTF
TRBJ2-2,TRBV27,CASSYSPGAGTGELFF
TRBJ2-1,TRBV7-9,CASSFGTAAYNEQFF
TRBJ2-7,TRBV19,CASSLRTRLEEQYF
TRBJ1-2,TRBV7-2,CASSFREASYGYTF
TRBJ1-2,TRBV29-1,CSVVRQNEPYGYTF
TRBJ1-3,TRBV5-1,CASREGFSGASSGNTIYF
TRBJ2-7,TRBV11-3,CASSPDRSSYEQYF
TRBJ1-2,TRBV11-2,CASSFSWNYGYTF
TRBJ1-2,TRBV6-6,CASSRQEDGYTF
TRBJ2-3,TRBV2,CASREGLAGSENTQYF
TRBJ1-1,TRBV7-9,CASSLATGAAWSSTEAFF
TRBJ1-5,TRBV7-9,CASSLGPQGPTNQPQHF
TRBJ2-3,TRBV10-3,CAINQASTDTQYF
TRBJ2-4,TRBV10-3,CAISPTSGGGPAENIQYF
TRBJ1-2,TRBV19,CASSRSQGPNYGYTF
TRBJ2-3,TRBV6-6,CASSSTETADTQYF
TRBJ2-2,TRBV7-3,CASSPRGPKPGELFF
TRBJ2-1,TRBV10-3,CAISGWTGGENEQFF
TRBJ2-3,TRBV5-4,CASSLRGAPDTQYF
TRBJ2-5,TRBV25-1,CASSEELVRETQYF
TRBJ2-4,TRBV28,CASSFGLDRYQNIQYF
TRBJ1-2,TRBV28,CASSLYYGYTF
TRBJ2-7,TRBV11-2,CASSLDGTGKYEQYF
TRBJ1-5,TRBV28,CASSFQGFQPQHF
TRBJ1-5,TRBV18,CASSREDSNQPQHF
TRBJ2-5,TRBV4-1,CASSQDVSAWLGETQYF
TRBJ2-7,TRBV9,CASSVGQGAWEQYF
TRBJ2-7,TRBV7-2,CASSPRQASSYEQYF
TRBJ1-1,TRBV27,CASSPRDRGYSEAFF
TRBJ1-1,TRBV10-3,CAISGQYLNTEAFF
TRBJ2-5,TRBV4-3,CASSQEGDRRAPQETQYF
TRBJ2-2,TRBV5-5,CASSFQGAYTGELFF
TRBJ1-2,TRBV27,CATAPFTGGWNYGYTF
TRBJ2-5,TRBV6-1,CASRGASGGQETQYF